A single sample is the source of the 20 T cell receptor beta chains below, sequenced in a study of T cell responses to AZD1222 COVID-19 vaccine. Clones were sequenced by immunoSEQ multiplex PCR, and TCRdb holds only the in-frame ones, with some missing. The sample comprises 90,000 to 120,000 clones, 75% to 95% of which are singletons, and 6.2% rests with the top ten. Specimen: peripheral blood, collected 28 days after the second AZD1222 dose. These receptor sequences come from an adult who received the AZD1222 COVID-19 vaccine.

The CDR3 region has the DNA TGCGCCAGCAGCCAGGGGCTCTCGACCCTCTCCTACAATGAGCAGTTCTTC. Residues: CASSQGLSTLSYNEQFF. The rearrangement uses TRBV4-1 and TRBJ2-1, with a weak D call TRBD1 (5 bases). Trimming took off 3 bases at V and 0 bases at J, with 15 bases between the two ends. CDR1 and CDR2 from the germline V gene are MGHRA and YSYEKL. This CDR3 is 17 amino acids long.

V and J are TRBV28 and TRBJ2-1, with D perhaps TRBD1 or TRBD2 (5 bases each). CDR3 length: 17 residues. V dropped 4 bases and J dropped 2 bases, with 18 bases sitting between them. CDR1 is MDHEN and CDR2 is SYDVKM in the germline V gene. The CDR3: CASSSPVGGDTYNEQFF. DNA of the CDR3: TGTGCCAGCAGTTCCCCCGTTGGGGGAGACACCTACAATGAGCAGTTCTTC.

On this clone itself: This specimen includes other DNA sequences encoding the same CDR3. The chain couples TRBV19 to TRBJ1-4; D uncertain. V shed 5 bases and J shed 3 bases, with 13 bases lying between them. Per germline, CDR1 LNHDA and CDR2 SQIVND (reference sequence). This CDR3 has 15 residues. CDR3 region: CASSPTPVANEKLFF. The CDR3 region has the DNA TGTGCCAGTAGTCCAACCCCGGTAGCTAATGAAAAACTGTTTTTT.

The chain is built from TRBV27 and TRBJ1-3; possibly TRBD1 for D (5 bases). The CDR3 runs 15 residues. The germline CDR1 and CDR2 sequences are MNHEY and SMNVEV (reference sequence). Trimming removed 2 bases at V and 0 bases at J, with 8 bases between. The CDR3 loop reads CASSLRGSSGNTIYF. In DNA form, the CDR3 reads TGTGCCAGCAGTTTACGGGGGAGCTCTGGAAACACCATATATTTT.

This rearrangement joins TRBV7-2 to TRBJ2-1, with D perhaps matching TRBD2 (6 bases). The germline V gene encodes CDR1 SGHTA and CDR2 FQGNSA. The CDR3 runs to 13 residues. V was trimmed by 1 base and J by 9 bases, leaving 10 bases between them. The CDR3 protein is CASSLDGGTEQFF. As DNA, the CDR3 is TGTGCCAGCAGCTTAGATGGGGGGACTGAGCAGTTCTTC.

The CDR3 sequence: CASGSGQGAGELFF. For the CDR3, the DNA is TGTGCTAGTGGTTCCGGACAGGGCGCCGGGGAGCTGTTTTTT. This chain links TRBV12-5 with TRBJ2-2, with 8 bases aligning to TRBD1. Germline-derived CDR1 and CDR2 are LGHNT and FRNRAP. This CDR3 contains 14 residues. V lost 4 bases, J lost 6 bases, and 4 bases stayed unmatched.

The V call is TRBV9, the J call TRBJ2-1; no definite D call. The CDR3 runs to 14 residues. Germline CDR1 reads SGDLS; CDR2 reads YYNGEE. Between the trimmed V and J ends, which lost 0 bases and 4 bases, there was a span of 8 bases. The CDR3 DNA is TGTGCCAGCAGCGTAGGAATGAGGTACAATGAGCAGTTCTTC. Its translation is CASSVGMRYNEQFF. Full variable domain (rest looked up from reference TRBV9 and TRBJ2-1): DSGVTQTPKHLITATGQRVTLRCSPRSGDLSVYWYQQSLDQGLQFLIQYYNGEERAKGNILERFSAQQFPDLHSELNLSSLELGDSALYFCASSVGMRYNEQFFGPGTRLTVL.

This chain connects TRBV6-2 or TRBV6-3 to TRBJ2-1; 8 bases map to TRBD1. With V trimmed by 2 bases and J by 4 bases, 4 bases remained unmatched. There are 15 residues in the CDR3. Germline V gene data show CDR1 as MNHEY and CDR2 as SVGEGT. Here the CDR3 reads CASSYTGGGYNEQFF. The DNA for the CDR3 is TGTGCCAGCAGTTACACAGGGGGAGGTTACAATGAGCAGTTCTTC.

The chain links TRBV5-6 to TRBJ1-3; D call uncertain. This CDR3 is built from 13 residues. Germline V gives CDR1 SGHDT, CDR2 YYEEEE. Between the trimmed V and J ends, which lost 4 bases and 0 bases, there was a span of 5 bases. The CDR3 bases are TGTGCCAGCAGCACGTTCTCTGGAAACACCATATATTTT. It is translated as CASSTFSGNTIYF.

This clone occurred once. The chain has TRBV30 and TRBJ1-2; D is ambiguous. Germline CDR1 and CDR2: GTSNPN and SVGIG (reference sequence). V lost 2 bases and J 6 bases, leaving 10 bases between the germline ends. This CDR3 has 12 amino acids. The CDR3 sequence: CAWSRAVNGYTF. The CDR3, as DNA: TGTGCCTGGAGTAGGGCAGTCAATGGCTACACCTTC. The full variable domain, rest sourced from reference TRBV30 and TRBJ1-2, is SQTIHQWPATLVQPVGSPLSLECTVEGTSNPNLYWYRQAAGRGLQLLFYSVGIGQISSEVPQNLSASRPQDRQFILSSKKLLLSDSGFYLCAWSRAVNGYTFGSGTRLTVV.

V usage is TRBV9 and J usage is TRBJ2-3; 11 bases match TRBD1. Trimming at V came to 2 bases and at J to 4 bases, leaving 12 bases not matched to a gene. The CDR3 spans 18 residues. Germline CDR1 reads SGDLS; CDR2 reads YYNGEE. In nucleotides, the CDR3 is TGTGCCAGCAGCGTCCGGGGACAGGGGGGCATGATCGCAGATACGCAGTATTTT. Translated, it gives CASSVRGQGGMIADTQYF. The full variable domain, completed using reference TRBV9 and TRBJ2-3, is DSGVTQTPKHLITATGQRVTLRCSPRSGDLSVYWYQQSLDQGLQFLIQYYNGEERAKGNILERFSAQQFPDLHSELNLSSLELGDSALYFCASSVRGQGGMIADTQYFGPGTRLTVL.

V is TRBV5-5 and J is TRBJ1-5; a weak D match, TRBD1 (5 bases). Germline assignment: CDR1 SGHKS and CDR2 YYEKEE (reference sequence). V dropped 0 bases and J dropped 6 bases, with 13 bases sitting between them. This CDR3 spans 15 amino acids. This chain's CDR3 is CASSLEAGSSQPQHF. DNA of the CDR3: TGTGCCAGCAGCTTGGAGGCAGGGTCAAGTCAGCCCCAGCATTTT. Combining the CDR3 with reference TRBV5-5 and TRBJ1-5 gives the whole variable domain DAGVTQSPTHLIKTRGQQVTLRCSPISGHKSVSWYQQVLGQGPQFIFQYYEKEERGRGNFPDRFSARQFPNYSSELNVNALLLGDSALYLCASSLEAGSSQPQHFGDGTRLSIL.

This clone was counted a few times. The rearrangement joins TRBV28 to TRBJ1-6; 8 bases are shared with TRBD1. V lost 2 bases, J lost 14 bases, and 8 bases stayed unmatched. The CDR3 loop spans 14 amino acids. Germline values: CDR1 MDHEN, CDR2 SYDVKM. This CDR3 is CASSLQGAPMALHF. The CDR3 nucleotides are TGTGCCAGCAGTTTACAGGGGGCGCCTATGGCCCTCCACTTT.

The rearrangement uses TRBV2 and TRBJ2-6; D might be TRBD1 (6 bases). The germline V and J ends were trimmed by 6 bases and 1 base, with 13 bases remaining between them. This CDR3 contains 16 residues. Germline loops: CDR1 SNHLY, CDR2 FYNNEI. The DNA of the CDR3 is TGTGCCAGCAGGGCCAACAGGGTATCTGGGGCCAACGTCCTGACTTTC. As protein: CASRANRVSGANVLTF.

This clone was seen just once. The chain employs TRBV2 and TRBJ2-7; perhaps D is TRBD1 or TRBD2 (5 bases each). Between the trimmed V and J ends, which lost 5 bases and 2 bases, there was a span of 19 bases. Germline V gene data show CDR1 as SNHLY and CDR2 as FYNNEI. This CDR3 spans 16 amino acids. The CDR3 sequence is CASSSNLGTVAYEQYF. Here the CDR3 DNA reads TGTGCCAGCAGTTCAAACCTCGGGACCGTAGCCTACGAGCAGTACTTC.

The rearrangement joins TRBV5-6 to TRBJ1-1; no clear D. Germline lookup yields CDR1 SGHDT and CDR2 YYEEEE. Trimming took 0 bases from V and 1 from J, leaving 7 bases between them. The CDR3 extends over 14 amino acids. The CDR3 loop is CASSLGLGNTEAFF. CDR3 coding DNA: TGTGCCAGCAGCTTGGGTCTGGGGAACACTGAAGCTTTCTTT.

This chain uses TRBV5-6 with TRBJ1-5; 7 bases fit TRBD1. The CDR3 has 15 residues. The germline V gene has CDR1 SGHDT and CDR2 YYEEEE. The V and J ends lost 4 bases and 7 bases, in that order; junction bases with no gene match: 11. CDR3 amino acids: CASSGGGGMRQPQHF. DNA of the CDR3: TGTGCCAGCAGCGGGGGAGGGGGCATGAGGCAGCCCCAGCATTTT.

In nucleotides, the CDR3 is TGCGCCAGCAGTGAGGGGGCGGGAGTAACTGAAGCTTTCTTT. Its protein is CASSEGAGVTEAFF. The chain is built from TRBV10-2 and TRBJ1-1; weak D call: TRBD1 (5 bases). The CDR3 loop spans 14 amino acids. Deletions cut 2 bases from V and 5 bases from J, with 12 bases between. In germline, CDR1 is WSHSY, CDR2 SAAADI.

The DNA of the CDR3 is TGTGCCAGCTCACATCAGGATAGCAATCAGCCCCAGCATTTT. It specifies CASSHQDSNQPQHF. The chain employs TRBV18 and TRBJ1-5, with D unclear. The CDR3 is made up of 14 amino acids. Germline V gene lookup returns CDR1 KGHSH and CDR2 LQKENI. The ends were cut back, 4 bases at V and 0 bases at J, with 7 bases in the middle.

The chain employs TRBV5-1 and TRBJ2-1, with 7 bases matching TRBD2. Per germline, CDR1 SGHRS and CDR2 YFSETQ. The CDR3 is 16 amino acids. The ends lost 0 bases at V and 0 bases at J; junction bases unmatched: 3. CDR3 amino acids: CASSLAGRSSYNEQFF. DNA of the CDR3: TGCGCCAGCAGCTTGGCCGGGAGGAGCTCCTACAATGAGCAGTTCTTC. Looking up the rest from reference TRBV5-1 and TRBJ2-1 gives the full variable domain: KAGVTQTPRYLIKTRGQQVTLSCSPISGHRSVSWYQQTPGQGLQFLFEYFSETQRNKGNFPGRFSGRQFSNSRSEMNVSTLELGDSALYLCASSLAGRSSYNEQFFGPGTRLTVL.